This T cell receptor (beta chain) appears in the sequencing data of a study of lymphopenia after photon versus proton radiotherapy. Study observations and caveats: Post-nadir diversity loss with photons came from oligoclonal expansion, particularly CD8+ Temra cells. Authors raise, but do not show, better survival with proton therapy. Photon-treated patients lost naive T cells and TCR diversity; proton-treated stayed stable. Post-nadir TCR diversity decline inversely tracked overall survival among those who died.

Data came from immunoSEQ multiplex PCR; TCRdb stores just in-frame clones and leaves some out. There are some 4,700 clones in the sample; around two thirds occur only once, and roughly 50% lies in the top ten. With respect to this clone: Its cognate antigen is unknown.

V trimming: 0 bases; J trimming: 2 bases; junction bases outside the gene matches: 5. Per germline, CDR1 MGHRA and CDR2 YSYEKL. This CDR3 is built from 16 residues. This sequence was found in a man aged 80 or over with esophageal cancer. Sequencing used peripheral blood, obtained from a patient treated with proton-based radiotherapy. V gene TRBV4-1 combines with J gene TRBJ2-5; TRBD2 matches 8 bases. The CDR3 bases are TGCGCCAGCAGCCAAGACGGGACTAGGCTACAAGAGACCCAGTACTTC. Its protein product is CASSQDGTRLQETQYF.